The 20 T cell receptor beta chains below come from one sample, sequenced in a study of cytomegalovirus exposure and HLA in healthy donors. Here immunoSEQ multiplex PCR was the method, and the copy in TCRdb shows in-frame clones only, minus some. Found here are tens of thousands of clones, approximately 88% of them singletons; the top ten hold about 12%. Material: PBMCs. Receptors originate from a woman aged 18-29 years in good health and CMV-seropositive.

J is TRBJ2-2 and V is TRBV6-1; tentatively, D is TRBD1 (5 bases). Germline loops: CDR1 MNHNS, CDR2 SASEGT. The CDR3 totals 16 residues. Trimming pared 2 bases from V and 3 bases from J, leaving 13 bases between. As DNA, the CDR3 is TGTGCCAGCAGTGAACTAGGGGCCAGATACACCGGGGAGCTGTTTTTT. Translation: CASSELGARYTGELFF.

This sequence joins TRBV5-6 and TRBJ1-1, with D maybe TRBD1 (5 bases). The CDR3 totals 14 residues. The germline V gene has CDR1 SGHDT and CDR2 YYEEEE. V was cut by 2 bases and J by 11 bases, with 19 bases left in between. CDR3 sequence (DNA): TGTGCCAGCAGCTTTTTCAGGGATTCAACAAGGGCTTTCTTT. Translated, it gives CASSFFRDSTRAFF.

This clone occurred once. The genes are TRBV7-6 and TRBJ1-4; 8 bases are shared with TRBD1. The V gene end was trimmed by 5 bases and the J gene end by 6 bases; junction bases not matched to a gene: 11. Germline values: CDR1 SGHVS, CDR2 FNYEAQ. The CDR3 is 16 amino acids. CDR3 region: CASSETGGKSHEKLFF. The CDR3 DNA reads TGTGCCAGCAGCGAAACAGGGGGGAAGTCTCATGAAAAACTGTTTTTT.

CDR3 nucleotides: TGTGCCAGCAGTTACCAAACGGGAGAGCAGTTCTTC. It is translated as CASSYQTGEQFF. This chain links TRBV6-6 with TRBJ2-1, with a weak D call TRBD2 (5 bases). The V end lost 2 bases, the J end lost 10 bases, and 9 bases lay between the germline ends. This CDR3 region has 12 residues. In germline, CDR1 is MNHNY, CDR2 SVGAGI (reference sequence).

This clone appeared once. The V and J genes are TRBV29-1 and TRBJ1-1; 7 nucleotides agree with TRBD1. The germline V gene has CDR1 SQVTM and CDR2 ANQGSEA. With V trimmed by 0 bases and J by 9 bases, 7 bases remained unmatched. This CDR3 has 13 amino acids. The CDR3 bases are TGCAGCGTTGAAGACCTACTGACAGGGAAAGCTTTCTTT. This encodes CSVEDLLTGKAFF.

The J gene is TRBJ2-1, the V gene TRBV27; 8 bases fit TRBD2. Germline loops: CDR1 MNHEY, CDR2 SMNVEV (reference sequence). With V trimmed by 2 bases and J by 7 bases, 10 bases remained unmatched. The CDR3 consists of 16 residues. CDR3 nucleotides: TGTGCCAGCAGTTTACAGAACGGGGGGGGGCGGAATGAGCAGTTCTTC. It specifies CASSLQNGGGRNEQFF.

This chain uses TRBV2 with TRBJ1-5; the D gene is possibly TRBD1 (5 bases). The CDR3 totals 17 residues. Germline V gene data show CDR1 as SNHLY and CDR2 as FYNNEI. The germline V and J ends were trimmed by 4 bases and 0 bases, with 16 bases remaining between them. The CDR3 loop is CASSVSGAGYSNQPQHF. In nucleotides, the CDR3 is TGTGCCAGCAGTGTTTCCGGGGCGGGATATAGCAATCAGCCCCAGCATTTT.

The J gene is TRBJ1-5, the V gene TRBV18, with TRBD1 matching over 10 bases. Germline CDR1 reads KGHSH; CDR2 reads LQKENI. With 3 bases clipped from V and 7 bases from J, the junction kept 12 bases outside the gene matches. This CDR3 has 17 amino acids. CDR3 bases: TGTGCCAGCTCACCGGCGCGGGGACAGGGGACTTACCAGCCCCAGCATTTT. Translation: CASSPARGQGTYQPQHF.

The chain joins TRBV7-9 to TRBJ1-2; no definite D call. CDR1 and CDR2 from the germline V gene are SEHNR and FQNEAQ (reference sequence). This CDR3 region has 15 residues. Trimming removed 4 bases at V and 8 bases at J, with 20 bases between. The CDR3: CASSSGGNVLRGYTF. The CDR3 DNA reads TGTGCCAGCAGCTCGGGCGGGAACGTGCTACGCGGCTACACCTTC.

The rearrangement links TRBV11-2 to TRBJ2-1; 12 bases map to TRBD2. The ends lost 2 bases at V and 0 bases at J; junction bases unmatched: 2. Germline CDR1 SGHAT, CDR2 FQNNGV. This CDR3 contains 17 residues. The CDR3 region is CASSLWTSGDSYNEQFF. The CDR3 bases are TGTGCCAGCAGCTTATGGACTAGCGGGGACTCCTACAATGAGCAGTTCTTC. Together with reference TRBV11-2 and TRBJ2-1, the CDR3 gives the full variable domain: EAGVAQSPRYKIIEKRQSVAFWCNPISGHATLYWYQQILGQGPKLLIQFQNNGVVDDSQLPKDRFSAERLKGVDSTLKIQPAKLEDSAVYLCASSLWTSGDSYNEQFFGPGTRLTVL.

This clone was seen a single time. The CDR3 loop is CATSRDLAGEYTDTQYF. The CDR3 DNA is TGTGCCACCAGCAGAGATCTGGCGGGAGAATACACAGATACGCAGTATTTT. V gene TRBV15 combines with J gene TRBJ2-3; 7 nucleotides line up with TRBD2. CDR3 length: 17 amino acids. The germline V gene has CDR1 LNHNV and CDR2 YYDKDF (reference sequence). J lost 2 bases, V lost 0 bases, and 8 bases had no gene match.

The rearrangement uses TRBV28 and TRBJ1-1; a weak D match, TRBD1 (5 bases). V dropped 4 bases and J dropped 4 bases, with 16 bases sitting between them. The CDR3 spans 15 residues. CDR1 is MDHEN and CDR2 is SYDVKM in the germline V gene. For the CDR3, the DNA is TGTGCCAGCAGTTCTCCCCAGTTCGGGGGCACTGAAGCTTTCTTT. The encoded protein is CASSSPQFGGTEAFF.

The chain uses TRBV2 and TRBJ2-5; 8 bases agree with TRBD1. The germline V gene has CDR1 SNHLY and CDR2 FYNNEI. This CDR3 spans 13 amino acids. V dropped 6 bases and J dropped 5; count of bases not matched to a gene: 5. The CDR3 bases are TGTGCCAGCAGCCCGGACAGGGCGGAGACCCAGTACTTC. This sequence encodes CASSPDRAETQYF.

This chain joins TRBV4-1 and TRBJ1-1; 7 bases are shared with TRBD1. CDR1 and CDR2 (germline): MGHRA, YSYEKL. The CDR3 spans 14 residues. V lost 7 bases and J lost 2; bases outside the gene matches: 7. Written as DNA, the CDR3 is TGCGCCAGCACCCCCAGACAGGGTAACACTGAAGCTTTCTTT. Residues: CASTPRQGNTEAFF.

The CDR3 loop is CASSTSTGTGEETQYF. CDR3 nucleotide sequence: TGTGCCAGCAGCACTTCTACCGGGACAGGAGAGGAGACCCAGTACTTC. The chain uses TRBV9 and TRBJ2-5; 8 nucleotides agree with TRBD1. Germline V gene lookup returns CDR1 SGDLS and CDR2 YYNGEE. CDR3 length: 16 amino acids. V lost 4 bases to trimming and J lost 5 bases; unmatched junction nucleotides: 13.

The chain recombines TRBV12-5 with TRBJ1-5; 7 bases align to TRBD1. The germline V gene encodes CDR1 LGHNT and CDR2 FRNRAP. With V trimmed by 2 bases and J by 0 bases, 16 bases remained unmatched. CDR3 size: 20 residues. The CDR3 sequence is CASGLSPTGWDSYSNQPQHF. The DNA for the CDR3 is TGTGCTAGTGGTTTGAGCCCCACCGGATGGGACAGCTATAGCAATCAGCCCCAGCATTTT.

This chain uses TRBV27 with TRBJ1-5, with D uncertain. The V end was cut by 2 bases, the J end by 0 bases, with 8 bases between. The CDR3 has 15 amino acids. CDR1 and CDR2 from the germline V gene are MNHEY and SMNVEV (reference sequence). CDR3 loop: CASSLGSRSNQPQHF. CDR3 bases: TGTGCCAGCAGTTTAGGGAGCCGTAGCAATCAGCCCCAGCATTTT.

J is TRBJ2-7 and V is TRBV18; TRBD2 is a possible D gene (5 bases). The V gene lost 6 bases and the J gene lost 4 bases, with 13 bases spanning the gap. This CDR3 has 13 amino acids. Per the germline V gene, CDR1 is KGHSH and CDR2 is LQKENI. In DNA, the CDR3 is TGTGCCAGCTCCCGAACTGGGAGTTACGAGCAGTACTTC. Translation: CASSRTGSYEQYF.

The chain couples TRBV4-1 to TRBJ2-5; 11 bases map to TRBD2. The CDR3 has 14 amino acids. CDR1 and CDR2 from the germline V gene are MGHRA and YSYEKL. Trimming cost V 0 bases and J 14 bases; bases outside gene matches: 8. CDR3 in amino acids: CASSQETSGGSYYF. CDR3 nucleotide sequence: TGCGCCAGCAGCCAAGAAACTAGCGGGGGTTCTTATTACTTC.

The V call is TRBV13, the J call TRBJ2-5, with unresolved D. V dropped 5 bases and J dropped 1 base, with 8 bases sitting between them. Germline V gene lookup returns CDR1 PRHDT and CDR2 FYEKMQ (reference sequence). This CDR3 has 13 residues. CDR3 amino acids: CASSLGRQETQYF. Written as DNA, the CDR3 is TGTGCCAGCAGCCTTGGGCGCCAAGAGACCCAGTACTTC.